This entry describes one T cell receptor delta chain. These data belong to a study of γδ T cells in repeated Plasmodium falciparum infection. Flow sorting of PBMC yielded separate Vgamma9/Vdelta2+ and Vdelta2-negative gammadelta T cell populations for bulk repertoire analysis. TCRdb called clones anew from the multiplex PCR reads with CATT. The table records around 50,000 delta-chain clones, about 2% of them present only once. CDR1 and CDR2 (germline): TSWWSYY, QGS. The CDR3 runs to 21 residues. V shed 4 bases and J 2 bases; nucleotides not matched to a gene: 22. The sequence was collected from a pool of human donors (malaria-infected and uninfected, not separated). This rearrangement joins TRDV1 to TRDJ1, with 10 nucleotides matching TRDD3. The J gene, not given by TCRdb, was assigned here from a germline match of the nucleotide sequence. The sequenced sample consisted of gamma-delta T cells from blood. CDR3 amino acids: CALGGPPTVPLLGDHTDKLIF. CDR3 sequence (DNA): TGTGCTCTTGGGGGACCCCCTACGGTCCCCTTACTGGGGGATCATACCGATAAACTCATCTTT.